Listed here are 32 T cell receptor beta chains from one sample, sequenced in a study of T cells in Graves' hyperthyroidism and ophthalmopathy. It was RNA transcripts that yielded the amplified TCR beta CDR3 regions. The primer set for the first-round RT-PCR of the TCR CDR3 was HTBI. TCRdb processed the multiplex PCR reads anew with MiXCR; each CDR3 protein has one entry. The sample lists a few hundred thousand distinct CDR3 sequences, about a sixth occurring once. Material: blood. The receptor source for this set is a woman aged 18-35 years with Graves' hyperthyroidism that later progressed to Graves' ophthalmopathy.

This clonotype was detected many times. The chain carries TRBV5-1 and TRBJ2-7; 9 nucleotides agree with TRBD1. The CDR3 is 17 amino acids. Trimming took 4 bases from V and 6 from J; bases not matched to a gene: 17. Germline V gene lookup returns CDR1 SGHRS and CDR2 YFSETQ. CDR3 sequence: CASSRRDTGGAFGEQYF. For the CDR3, the DNA is TGCGCCAGCAGCCGCCGTGACACAGGGGGCGCGTTCGGCGAGCAGTACTTC.

This clonotype has at least ten counts. The V and J genes are TRBV7-2 and TRBJ2-5; D may correspond to TRBD1 or TRBD2 (5 bases each). Germline CDR1 and CDR2: SGHTA and FQGNSA. V lost 1 base, J lost 5 bases, and 17 bases lay in between. The CDR3 contains 16 residues. The chain's CDR3 is CASSLGHWGPTETQYF. DNA for the CDR3: TGTGCCAGCAGCTTAGGCCATTGGGGACCCACGGAGACCCAGTACTTC.

The rearrangement uses TRBV19 and TRBJ1-5; D is undetermined. The V and J ends lost 9 bases and 0 bases respectively, with 15 bases between them. The CDR3 is made up of 15 amino acids. Germline CDR1 is LNHDA and CDR2 is SQIVND (reference sequence). CDR3 in DNA: TGTGCCAGCAGAGTGGCCAGTAATAGCAATCAGCCCCAGCATTTT. Translation gives CASRVASNSNQPQHF.

This clonotype was picked up many times. The rearrangement uses TRBV20-1 and TRBJ2-1; 7 bases fit TRBD2. Germline V lookup: CDR1 DFQATT, CDR2 SNEGSKA (reference sequence). Trimming removed 3 bases from V and 7 bases from J; junction bases left unmatched: 6. There are 13 residues in the CDR3. The CDR3 sequence: CSASSWEGNEQFF. CDR3 nucleotide sequence: TGCAGTGCTAGTTCGTGGGAGGGGAATGAGCAGTTCTTC.

This clonotype was counted at least ten times. This rearrangement joins TRBV28 to TRBJ2-4; D not certain. CDR3 length: 12 residues. Germline values: CDR1 MDHEN, CDR2 SYDVKM. Trimming removed 3 bases at V and 6 bases at J, with 6 bases between. As DNA, the CDR3 is TGTGCCAGCAGTTTCAGAGGAAACATTCAGTACTTC. Its translation: CASSFRGNIQYF.

The V call is TRBV7-2, the J call TRBJ2-1; D is uncertain. V lost 0 bases, J lost 2 bases, and 8 bases lay in between. The CDR3 runs to 15 residues. Germline-derived CDR1 and CDR2 are SGHTA and FQGNSA. In DNA, the CDR3 is TGTGCCAGCAGCTTAGCGAGAGTTACCTACAATGAGCAGTTCTTC. This gives the protein CASSLARVTYNEQFF.

This clonotype came up many times. The V gene is TRBV27, the J gene TRBJ1-2; 12 bases agree with TRBD1. This CDR3 has 15 amino acids. V lost 2 bases, J lost 2 bases, and 0 bases stayed unmatched. Germline CDR1 MNHEY, CDR2 SMNVEV (reference sequence). This CDR3 reads CASSLGTGGNYGYTF. The CDR3 DNA sequence: TGTGCCAGCAGTTTAGGGACAGGGGGCAACTATGGCTACACCTTC.

The V gene is TRBV13, the J gene TRBJ2-7; D remains ambiguous. Trimming took 4 bases from V and 6 from J, leaving 16 bases between them. CDR1 PRHDT and CDR2 FYEKMQ come from the germline V gene (reference sequence). This CDR3 is built from 14 residues. The CDR3 nucleotides are TGTGCCAGCAGCTCACCTAAGCGATCGTCCGAGCAGTACTTC. Amino acid sequence: CASSSPKRSSEQYF.

This clonotype was seen at least ten times. This chain connects TRBV7-2 to TRBJ2-2; 13 bases line up with TRBD2. Germline V lookup: CDR1 SGHTA, CDR2 FQGNSA. Germline trimming cut 3 bases from V and 5 bases from J; bases unmatched to any gene: 6. CDR3 length: 17 residues. For the CDR3, the DNA is TGTGCCAGCAGCTTTGTATTACTAGCGGGAGGGACCGGGGAGCTGTTTTTT. Residues: CASSFVLLAGGTGELFF.

The table lists this clonotype with a few counts. The chain carries TRBV27 and TRBJ2-7, with TRBD1 identical over 9 bases. The CDR3 is 13 residues long. Germline V lookup: CDR1 MNHEY, CDR2 SMNVEV (reference sequence). V shed 5 bases, J shed 5 bases, and the junction held 4 bases outside the gene matches. CDR3 sequence reads: CASSPGQGNEQYF. The CDR3 coding sequence is TGTGCCAGCAGTCCGGGACAGGGAAACGAGCAGTACTTC.

In its sample, this clonotype was seen a few times. The chain joins TRBV4-1 to TRBJ2-2; D is unresolved. CDR3 size: 17 residues. The germline CDR1 and CDR2 sequences are MGHRA and YSYEKL. Trimming removed 4 bases at V and 1 base at J, with 16 bases between. DNA of the CDR3: TGCGCCAGCAGCCGACTCGAGACGGGTCTGAACACCGGGGAGCTGTTTTTT. Protein: CASSRLETGLNTGELFF.

The table lists this clonotype with many counts. This rearrangement joins TRBV12-3 or TRBV12-4 to TRBJ2-1; TRBD1 aligns across 9 bases. CDR3 length equals 14 residues. With 7 bases clipped from V and 6 bases from J, the junction kept 7 bases outside the gene matches. Here the CDR3 DNA reads TGTGCCAGCACCTTGGGGACAGGGCTCAATGAGCAGTTCTTC. Protein sequence: CASTLGTGLNEQFF.

This clonotype occurred many times. V usage is TRBV28 and J usage is TRBJ2-1; D gene ambiguous. CDR1 and CDR2 (germline): MDHEN, SYDVKM. The CDR3 length is 16 residues. The ends were cut back, 3 bases at V and 2 bases at J, with 14 bases in the middle. The CDR3 is CASSLMRPYPYNEQFF. Here the CDR3 DNA reads TGTGCCAGCAGTTTGATGCGACCATATCCCTACAATGAGCAGTTCTTC.

Points on this clonotype: It may be a read error: a sequence one base away is much more abundant. This chain links TRBV3-1 with TRBJ1-5; D gene uncertain. Near its end, the DNA agrees better with TRBJ2-3, so the J call may be wrong. The CDR3 totals 15 residues. Per germline, CDR1 LGHDT and CDR2 YNNKEL (reference sequence). For the CDR3, the DNA is TGTGCCAGCAGCCAAGTAGGAGACCTTAATCAGCCCCAGTATTTT. Its protein product is CASSQVGDLNQPQYF.

This clonotype was observed at least ten times. V gene TRBV6-1 combines with J gene TRBJ2-1; 12 positions match TRBD2. J lost 10 bases, V lost 10 bases, and 14 bases had no gene match. The CDR3 loop spans 15 amino acids. Looked up from germline, CDR1 is MNHNS and CDR2 is SASEGT. The CDR3 nucleotides are TGTGCCACCGGGACGTTGACTAGCGGGAGAAACGAGCAGTTCTTC. Translated: CATGTLTSGRNEQFF.

The chain combines TRBV19 with TRBJ1-1; 8 bases match TRBD1. The CDR3 has 14 amino acids. V lost 7 bases, J lost 0 bases, and 4 bases stayed unmatched. Per the germline V gene, CDR1 is LNHDA and CDR2 is SQIVND (reference sequence). The CDR3 loop reads CASNSGGMNTEAFF. As DNA, the CDR3 is TGTGCCAGTAATTCAGGGGGCATGAACACTGAAGCTTTCTTT.

This clonotype was recorded at least ten times. V usage is TRBV7-2 and J usage is TRBJ2-3, with TRBD1 identical over 7 bases. Trimming at V came to 0 bases and at J to 1 base, leaving 7 bases not matched to a gene. The CDR3 runs 17 residues. Germline-derived CDR1 and CDR2 are SGHTA and FQGNSA. The CDR3 DNA follows: TGTGCCAGCAGCTTAGCGACCACAGGGGCTCGCACAGATACGCAGTATTTT. Amino acids: CASSLATTGARTDTQYF.

There are many counts of this clonotype. The rearrangement links TRBV6-1 to TRBJ2-1; 8 nucleotides match TRBD1. Unmatched junction bases numbered 21, after V lost 6 bases and J lost 8 bases. The CDR3 spans 18 residues. Germline-derived CDR1 and CDR2 are MNHNS and SASEGT. The CDR3 DNA reads TGTGCCAGCAGGGTCACGAACAGAGACAGGGGAGTAATTGATGAGCAGTTCTTC. Its translation: CASRVTNRDRGVIDEQFF.

This clonotype was seen a few times. V usage is TRBV10-3 and J usage is TRBJ2-7, with 9 bases that match TRBD2. CDR3 length: 16 amino acids. Germline loops: CDR1 ENHRY, CDR2 SYGVKD. V lost 4 bases, J lost 2 bases, and 9 bases stayed unmatched. In DNA, the CDR3 is TGTGCCATCAGTGCCTCCGGGACTAGCCAACCCTACGAGCAGTACTTC. Translation: CAISASGTSQPYEQYF.

This clonotype was seen a few times. This chain joins TRBV27 and TRBJ2-3; maybe TRBD1 (5 bases). This CDR3 has 12 residues. V lost 4 bases, J lost 7 bases, and 9 bases lay in between. The germline V gene encodes CDR1 MNHEY and CDR2 SMNVEV (reference sequence). CDR3 bases: TGTGCCAGCAGTTCTGTGGGGCATACGCAGTATTTT. Protein product: CASSSVGHTQYF.

This clonotype was observed many times. The chain links TRBV7-9 to TRBJ2-7; the D is unclear. Trimming removed 2 bases from V and 4 bases from J, with 9 bases in between. Germline CDR1 and CDR2: SEHNR and FQNEAQ (reference sequence). The CDR3 has 13 residues. The CDR3 reads CASSLPPQYEQYF. The CDR3 DNA reads TGTGCCAGCAGCTTACCCCCCCAGTACGAGCAGTACTTC.

There are many counts of this clonotype. The chain has TRBV7-8 and TRBJ2-7; no reliable D call. Germline V gene lookup returns CDR1 SGHVS and CDR2 FQNEAQ. V lost 2 bases to trimming and J lost 2 bases, with 10 bases between them. This CDR3 spans 14 amino acids. CDR3 in DNA: TGTGCCAGCAGCTTAATAGACAAACCCTACGAGCAGTACTTC. Protein: CASSLIDKPYEQYF.

This clonotype has a count of ten or more. This sequence joins TRBV6-2 or TRBV6-3 and TRBJ1-1; D remains unclear. Looked up from germline, CDR1 is MNHEY and CDR2 is SVGEGT. CDR3 length equals 15 residues. Trimming cost V 7 bases and J 3 bases, with 18 bases left between them. CDR3 bases: TGTGCCAGCATCCATAACGGGATTGCCTACACTGAAGCTTTCTTT. Its protein is CASIHNGIAYTEAFF.

This clonotype was found a few times. This chain uses TRBV6-1 with TRBJ1-2, with 10 bases aligning to TRBD1. The CDR3 totals 15 residues. Unmatched junction bases numbered 8, after V lost 6 bases and J lost 4 bases. Germline assignment: CDR1 MNHNS and CDR2 SASEGT. CDR3 DNA: TGTGCCAGCAGAGACCCGGGACAGGGGATCTATGGCTACACCTTC. As protein: CASRDPGQGIYGYTF.

This clonotype has at least ten counts. The chain couples TRBV14 to TRBJ2-1; 9 bases fit TRBD2. This CDR3 spans 16 amino acids. In germline, CDR1 is SGHDN, CDR2 FVKESK. The V gene end was trimmed by 1 base and the J gene end by 4 bases; junction bases not matched to a gene: 5. The CDR3 nucleotides read TGTGCCAGCAGCCAAGTCACTAGCGGGTCTTACAATGAGCAGTTCTTC. It specifies CASSQVTSGSYNEQFF.

This clonotype was picked up many times. V gene TRBV2 combines with J gene TRBJ2-1; D gene uncertain. This CDR3 has 13 amino acids. V was cut by 6 bases and J by 9 bases, with 15 bases left in between. CDR1 and CDR2 from the germline V gene are SNHLY and FYNNEI. Here the CDR3 reads CASSHPYAIEQFF. The CDR3 nucleotides read TGTGCCAGCAGCCACCCCTACGCAATTGAGCAGTTCTTC.

This clonotype was seen only a few times. The CDR3 bases are TGTGCCAGCGAAGAGGGAGATACGCAGTATTTT. It specifies CASEEGDTQYF. This chain connects TRBV27 to TRBJ2-3, with D possibly being TRBD2 (5 bases). Trimming shortened V by 8 bases and J by 5 bases, and 8 bases separated the two germline ends. There are 11 residues in the CDR3. Looked up from germline, CDR1 is MNHEY and CDR2 is SMNVEV (reference sequence).

This clonotype occurred many times. V is TRBV5-1 and J is TRBJ2-3; D may be TRBD2 (6 bases). CDR1 and CDR2 (germline): SGHRS, YFSETQ. The CDR3 contains 14 residues. With 4 bases removed from V and 7 bases from J, the gap between germline ends came to 16 bases. The CDR3 bases are TGCGCCAGCAGCCCCCGGACTATTTCAAATACGCAGTATTTT. It translates to CASSPRTISNTQYF.

This clonotype was detected many times. The J gene is TRBJ2-3, the V gene TRBV27, with 12 bases identical to TRBD2. CDR1 MNHEY and CDR2 SMNVEV come from the germline V gene (reference sequence). This CDR3 comprises 15 residues. The junction had 4 bases not matched to a gene; V was cut back by 3 bases and J by 6 bases. The CDR3 protein is CASSLTSGSYDTQYF. CDR3 DNA: TGTGCCAGCAGTTTGACTAGCGGGAGCTACGATACGCAGTATTTT.

The chain uses TRBV19 and TRBJ2-3, with TRBD2 as a possible D gene (7 bases). CDR3 length equals 15 residues. V was shortened by 3 bases and J by 5 bases, with 15 bases between the two germline ends. The germline gives CDR1 LNHDA, CDR2 SQIVND (reference sequence). The CDR3 spells CASSMPAGARDTQYF. The DNA for the CDR3 is TGTGCCAGTAGTATGCCCGCGGGGGCTAGAGATACGCAGTATTTT.

This clonotype was picked up many times. The CDR3 reads CASSFFRGDYEQYF. CDR3 nucleotides: TGTGCCAGCAGTTTTTTCCGGGGAGACTACGAGCAGTACTTC. The rearrangement uses TRBV27 and TRBJ2-7, with D maybe TRBD2 (5 bases). Looked up from germline, CDR1 is MNHEY and CDR2 is SMNVEV (reference sequence). V lost 3 bases, J lost 3 bases, and 12 bases lay in between. This CDR3 has 14 residues.

This clonotype was counted only a few times. The V gene is TRBV7-9, the J gene TRBJ1-6; D gene ambiguous. The germline V gene has CDR1 SEHNR and CDR2 FQNEAQ (reference sequence). The CDR3 totals 13 residues. V was clipped by 5 bases and J by 9 bases, with 11 bases between them. DNA for the CDR3: TGTGCCAGCAGCCCCCTTTCGGTTTCACCCCTCCACTTT. Translation gives CASSPLSVSPLHF.